What follows are 25 T cell receptor beta chains derived from one specimen sequenced in a study of T cells in Graves' hyperthyroidism and ophthalmopathy. TCR beta CDR3 region amplification was performed from RNA transcripts. During a first-round RT-PCR of the TCR CDR3, the HTBI primer set was used. In TCRdb, the multiplex PCR reads were re-called with MiXCR into one record per CDR3 protein. The table lists more than 500,000 distinct CDR3 sequences, 46% of them singletons. The sample taken for sequencing was peripheral blood or thyroid tissue (not recorded which). These receptors all stem from an adult woman with Graves' disease, either hyperthyroidism or ophthalmopathy (not recorded which).

In this sample, this clonotype turned up once. The rearrangement joins TRBV20-1 to TRBJ2-5, with D possibly matching TRBD1 (7 bases). CDR1 is DFQATT and CDR2 is SNEGSKA in the germline V gene (reference sequence). The CDR3 is 12 amino acids. V was trimmed by 6 bases and J by 5 bases, leaving 13 bases between them. The CDR3 loop is CSAQGGRETQYF. The CDR3 nucleotides read TGCAGTGCCCAGGGGGGTAGGGAGACCCAGTACTTC.

The table lists this clonotype with many counts. The rearrangement joins TRBV20-1 to TRBJ1-1; D may be TRBD1 (5 bases). Looked up from germline, CDR1 is DFQATT and CDR2 is SNEGSKA (reference sequence). The CDR3 consists of 13 residues. V lost 5 bases and J 2 bases, leaving 12 bases between the germline ends. The CDR3: CSAPGAFNTEAFF. The CDR3 bases are TGCAGTGCTCCTGGGGCTTTTAACACTGAAGCTTTCTTT.

In this sample, this clonotype turned up a few times. A read error is likely, as this CDR3 ends without the conserved phenylalanine or tryptophan. The DNA is omitted, as the CDR3 cannot be located on it reliably, and the CDR3 follows TCRdb's listing. The chain uses TRBV7-9 and TRBJ1-1; the table's D gene call, TRBD1, was not cross checked with the DNA. The CDR3 comprises 9 residues, both ends counted. Germline CDR1 reads SEHNR; CDR2 reads FQNEAQ (reference sequence). The CDR3 spells CASTETGFS.

Many counts were recorded for this clonotype. This CDR3 reads CASSSSPYEQYF. The DNA of the CDR3 is TGTGCCAGCAGCTCCAGCCCCTACGAGCAGTACTTC. The chain carries TRBV7-9 and TRBJ2-7; D unresolved. CDR1 SEHNR and CDR2 FQNEAQ come from the germline V gene (reference sequence). Trimming pared 4 bases from V and 2 bases from J, leaving 6 bases between. This CDR3 contains 12 residues.

The rearrangement joins TRBV10-3 to TRBJ2-7; D perhaps matches TRBD2 (6 bases). CDR3 length equals 14 residues. Germline V gene lookup returns CDR1 ENHRY and CDR2 SYGVKD. Trimming removed 3 bases at V and 1 base at J, with 10 bases between. CDR3 in amino acids: CAISESGTSYEQYF. CDR3 DNA sequence: TGTGCCATCAGTGAATCAGGGACTTCCTACGAGCAGTACTTC.

The rearrangement joins TRBV29-1 to TRBJ2-5, with D tentatively TRBD2 (6 bases). The germline V gene has CDR1 SQVTM and CDR2 ANQGSEA. This CDR3 region has 13 residues. This chain's CDR3 is CSTPVGGGETQYF. The CDR3 nucleotides read TGCAGTACCCCCGTGGGGGGTGGCGAGACCCAGTACTTC.

To note about this clonotype: A much larger clonotype is one base distant, so this may be a read error. V and J are TRBV6-5 and TRBJ2-7, with 9 bases fitting TRBD2. The CDR3 sequence is 16 residues long. In germline, CDR1 is MNHEY, CDR2 SVGAGI. Losses at the gene ends were 6 bases for V and 5 bases for J; bases not matched to a gene: 14. CDR3 sequence reads: CASRPTHELAGNEQYF. The CDR3 bases are TGTGCCAGCAGACCGACCCACGAGCTAGCGGGAAACGAGCAGTACTTC.

This clonotype was picked up many times. The chain combines TRBV7-9 with TRBJ2-7, with TRBD1 as a possible D gene (6 bases). The CDR3 has 14 residues. Trimming removed 8 bases at V and 5 bases at J, with 19 bases between. Germline CDR1 is SEHNR and CDR2 is FQNEAQ (reference sequence). This chain's CDR3 is CASGQNRDSHEQYF. Here the CDR3 DNA reads TGTGCCAGCGGACAGAACAGGGATAGCCACGAGCAGTACTTC.

This clonotype was found a few times. A much larger clonotype is one base distant, so this may be a read error. The V call is TRBV12-3 or TRBV12-4, the J call TRBJ1-5, with D uncertain. The CDR3 runs to 15 residues. V was pared by 3 bases and J by 0 bases, with 9 bases between. The chain's CDR3 is CASSFMGGSNQPQHF. In DNA, the CDR3 is TGTGCCAGCAGTTTTATGGGTGGTAGCAATCAGCCCCAGCATTTT.

The chain uses TRBV7-9 and TRBJ2-7; 10 bases align to TRBD2. In germline, CDR1 is SEHNR, CDR2 FQNEAQ (reference sequence). The trim removed 5 bases at V and 4 bases at J, leaving 8 bases unmatched. The CDR3 is 15 residues long. CDR3 loop: CASSPIAGGRYEQYF. The DNA for the CDR3 is TGTGCCAGCAGCCCGATAGCGGGAGGTCGTTACGAGCAGTACTTC.

This clonotype has ten or more counts. The chain combines TRBV20-1 with TRBJ2-7; TRBD2 aligns across 11 bases. Trimming cost V 6 bases and J 7 bases; bases outside gene matches: 5. CDR1 and CDR2 from the germline V gene are DFQATT and SNEGSKA (reference sequence). The CDR3 has 12 amino acids. CDR3 nucleotides: TGCAGTGCCACGACTAGCGGGATTGAGCAGTACTTC. It translates to CSATTSGIEQYF.

This clonotype appeared a few times. The V gene is TRBV9, the J gene TRBJ2-7; D remains unclear. Germline V gives CDR1 SGDLS, CDR2 YYNGEE. Between the trimmed V and J ends, which lost 4 bases and 0 bases, there was a span of 14 bases. The CDR3 loop spans 15 amino acids. The CDR3 sequence: CASSPRRDFSYEQYF. CDR3 DNA: TGTGCCAGCAGCCCCCGTCGCGACTTCTCCTACGAGCAGTACTTC.

The rearrangement links TRBV28 to TRBJ1-1; the D is unclear. Germline V gives CDR1 MDHEN, CDR2 SYDVKM. Trimming pared 1 base from V and 6 bases from J, leaving 6 bases between. The CDR3 contains 12 residues. CDR3 DNA: TGTGCCAGCAGTTTATCGAGATCTGAAGCTTTCTTT. Its protein is CASSLSRSEAFF.

This clonotype occurred a few times. One base away lies a much larger clone, so this may be a sequencing read error. The V and J genes are TRBV2 and TRBJ2-6, with D unclear. CDR1 is SNHLY, CDR2 FYNNEI, per germline. Trimming removed 6 bases at V and 0 bases at J, with 6 bases between. This CDR3 spans 14 amino acids. CDR3 residues: CASRGNSGANVLTF. In nucleotides, the CDR3 is TGTGCCAGCAGGGGCAACTCTGGGGCCAACGTCCTGACTTTC.

This rearrangement joins TRBV7-8 to TRBJ2-7; possibly TRBD2 for D (5 bases). V lost 6 bases to trimming and J lost 0 bases, with 18 bases between them. The CDR3 spans 16 residues. Germline V gene data show CDR1 as SGHVS and CDR2 as FQNEAQ. The CDR3 sequence: CASSLKGVRSSYEQYF. The CDR3 DNA reads as TGTGCCAGCAGTTTAAAGGGAGTCAGGAGCTCCTACGAGCAGTACTTC.

The chain recombines TRBV7-9 with TRBJ1-4, with 10 positions matching TRBD1. Per the germline V gene, CDR1 is SEHNR and CDR2 is FQNEAQ (reference sequence). CDR3 length: 15 amino acids. The junction had 2 bases not matched to a gene; V was cut back by 2 bases and J by 5 bases. The CDR3 DNA sequence: TGTGCCAGCAGCTTAATGGGACAGGGGAATGAAAAACTGTTTTTT. This codes for CASSLMGQGNEKLFF.

This clonotype has a handful of counts. A clone one base away is much larger, so this may be a read error. Because it lacks the conserved phenylalanine or tryptophan at the end, this CDR3 is likely a read error. The chain couples TRBV14 to TRBJ2-7; 10 nucleotides agree with TRBD2. CDR1 and CDR2 (germline): SGHDN, FVKESK. The CDR3 length is 15 residues. With 3 bases clipped from V and 7 bases from J, the junction kept 9 bases outside the gene matches. The CDR3 sequence: CASSQWLAGAHEQYL. CDR3 nucleotide sequence: TGTGCCAGCAGCCAGTGGCTAGCGGGAGCGCATGAGCAGTACCTC.

This clonotype was detected once. The genes are TRBV12-3 or TRBV12-4 and TRBJ2-1; a weak D match, TRBD1 (5 bases). Trimming cost V 2 bases and J 2 bases, with 10 bases left between them. The CDR3 contains 15 residues. In DNA form, the CDR3 reads TGTGCCAGCAGTTTACGGCAGGGAACCTACAATGAGCAGTTCTTC. Protein product: CASSLRQGTYNEQFF.

The chain couples TRBV30 to TRBJ2-7; the D gene is possibly TRBD2 (5 bases). The V gene lost 4 bases and the J gene lost 7 bases, with 11 bases spanning the gap. The CDR3 has 11 residues. Germline assignment: CDR1 GTSNPN and CDR2 SVGIG (reference sequence). The CDR3 nucleotides are TGTGCCTGGATGGGGTCGGGGGAGCAGTACTTC. As protein: CAWMGSGEQYF.

The chain has TRBV7-2 and TRBJ1-2, with 8 bases matching TRBD1. Germline CDR1 and CDR2: SGHTA and FQGNSA. V trimming: 6 bases; J trimming: 4 bases; junction bases outside the gene matches: 10. The CDR3 contains 15 residues. The CDR3 DNA is TGTGCCAGCAGACAGGGGGAACTAAGGGCCTATGGCTACACCTTC. Translating it yields CASRQGELRAYGYTF.

This clonotype was seen many times. J is TRBJ2-5 and V is TRBV7-2; maybe TRBD2 (6 bases). The CDR3 runs 15 residues. V was pared by 5 bases and J by 5 bases, with 18 bases between. Looked up from germline, CDR1 is SGHTA and CDR2 is FQGNSA. The CDR3 DNA reads TGTGCCAGCAGCCGCCGACTAGACGGATGGGAGACCCAGTACTTC. It codes for CASSRRLDGWETQYF.

The chain uses TRBV15 and TRBJ2-7; D is unresolved. The germline V gene encodes CDR1 LNHNV and CDR2 YYDKDF (reference sequence). The CDR3 is made up of 16 amino acids. Trimming stripped 0 bases from V and 2 bases from J, with 14 bases between. The CDR3 here is CATSRDNKAATYEQYF. The CDR3 DNA reads TGTGCCACCAGCAGAGATAATAAGGCGGCCACCTACGAGCAGTACTTC.

This clonotype was counted many times. The CDR3 here is CASSQDSEDRAFF. CDR3 in DNA: TGCGCCAGCAGCCAAGATTCGGAGGACAGGGCTTTCTTT. The gene calls are TRBV4-3 and TRBJ1-1; TRBD1 agrees at 7 bases. The CDR3 sequence is 13 residues long. The germline gives CDR1 LGHNA, CDR2 YSLEER. The V and J ends lost 0 bases and 11 bases, in that order; junction bases with no gene match: 6.

Comments on this clonotype: A much bigger clone sits one base away, suggesting this may be a read error. This chain joins TRBV7-2 and TRBJ2-2; D not resolved. Per germline, CDR1 SGHTA and CDR2 FQGNSA. This CDR3 is 13 amino acids long. The CDR3 region has the DNA TGTGCCAGCAACTTAAGGCGCACCGGGGAGCTGTTTTTT. Amino acid sequence: CASNLRRTGELFF.

The rearrangement uses TRBV10-3 and TRBJ1-1; D might be TRBD1 (6 bases). Germline V CDR1 and CDR2: ENHRY, SYGVKD. This CDR3 contains 14 residues. V lost 2 bases to trimming and J lost 5 bases, with 12 bases between them. The CDR3 spells CAISEAGVSTEAFF. CDR3 coding DNA: TGTGCCATCAGTGAGGCAGGGGTCAGTACTGAAGCTTTCTTT.